This TCR beta chain was sequenced in a study of control samples from healthy donors and cancer patients. The CDR3 runs to 17 residues. Germline V gene lookup returns CDR1 SGHNT and CDR2 YYREEE (reference sequence). Germline trimming cut 0 bases from V and 0 bases from J; bases unmatched to any gene: 7. Using immunoSEQ multiplex PCR, the repertoire was profiled, and TCRdb retains in-frame clones only, with some absent. The data show under 150,000 clones, roughly 91% seen once. The V gene is TRBV5-4, the J gene TRBJ2-7; 9 bases agree with TRBD2. This receptor was identified in a man between 40 and 49 years old in good health. Material for sequencing was blood. Here the CDR3 reads CASSLGLAGTYSYEQYF. CDR3 coding DNA: TGTGCCAGCAGCTTGGGGCTAGCGGGAACTTACTCCTACGAGCAGTACTTC.